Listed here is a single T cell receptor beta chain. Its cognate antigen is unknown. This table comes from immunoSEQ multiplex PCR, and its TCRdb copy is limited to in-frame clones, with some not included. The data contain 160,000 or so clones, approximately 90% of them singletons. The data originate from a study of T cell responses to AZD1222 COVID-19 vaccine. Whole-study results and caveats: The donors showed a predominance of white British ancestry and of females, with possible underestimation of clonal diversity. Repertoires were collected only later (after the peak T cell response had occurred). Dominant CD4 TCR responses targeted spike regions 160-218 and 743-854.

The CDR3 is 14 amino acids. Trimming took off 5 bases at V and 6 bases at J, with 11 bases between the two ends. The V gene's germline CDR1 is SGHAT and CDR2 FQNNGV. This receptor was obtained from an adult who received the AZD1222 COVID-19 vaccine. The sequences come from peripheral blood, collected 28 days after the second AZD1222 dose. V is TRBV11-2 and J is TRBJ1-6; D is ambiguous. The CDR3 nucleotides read TGTGCCAGCAGCCGCACTACAGTTAATTCACCCCTCCACTTT. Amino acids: CASSRTTVNSPLHF.